The T cell receptor (beta chain) under discussion was sequenced for a study of blood T cell repertoires in COVID-19. Method: immunoSEQ multiplex PCR; TCRdb's copy keeps in-frame clones and lacks some. The sample shows roughly 380,000 clones, roughly 86% of them seen only once. The sample comprised PBMCs or T cells enriched from blood (not recorded which). The origin of this receptor is a man aged 25-45 years who had recovered from COVID-19.

The CDR3, as DNA: TGTGCCAGCAGTGAAGCTCGGGAAGTTCTAAGCAATCAGCCCCAGCATTTT. Protein product: CASSEAREVLSNQPQHF. V and J are TRBV2 and TRBJ1-5; no clear D. V shed 0 bases and J shed 1 base, with 13 bases lying between them. Germline values: CDR1 SNHLY, CDR2 FYNNEI. The CDR3 runs 17 residues.